The source of this T cell receptor (beta chain) is a study of identical twins. General study results and limits: Because invariant MAIT and iNKT cells could be present, zero-insertion analyses could be partly confounded.

This clonotype was recorded at least ten times. Its antigen remains unknown. One entry per CDR3 protein, called by TCRdb with MiXCR from the 5' RACE reads. The repertoire holds 140,000 to 150,000 distinct CDR3 sequences, with roughly 3.5% as singletons. This clonotype was sampled from a young man in good health. The specimen sequenced was memory T cells sorted from blood.

The CDR3 nucleotides read TGTGCCAGCAGTTTTGCGGGACTAGCGGGAGGCGAGCAGTTCTTC. This encodes CASSFAGLAGGEQFF. The chain combines TRBV12-3 or TRBV12-4 with TRBJ2-1; 15 nucleotides align to TRBD2. V dropped 3 bases and J dropped 10; count of bases not matched to a gene: 4. This CDR3 is built from 15 residues.